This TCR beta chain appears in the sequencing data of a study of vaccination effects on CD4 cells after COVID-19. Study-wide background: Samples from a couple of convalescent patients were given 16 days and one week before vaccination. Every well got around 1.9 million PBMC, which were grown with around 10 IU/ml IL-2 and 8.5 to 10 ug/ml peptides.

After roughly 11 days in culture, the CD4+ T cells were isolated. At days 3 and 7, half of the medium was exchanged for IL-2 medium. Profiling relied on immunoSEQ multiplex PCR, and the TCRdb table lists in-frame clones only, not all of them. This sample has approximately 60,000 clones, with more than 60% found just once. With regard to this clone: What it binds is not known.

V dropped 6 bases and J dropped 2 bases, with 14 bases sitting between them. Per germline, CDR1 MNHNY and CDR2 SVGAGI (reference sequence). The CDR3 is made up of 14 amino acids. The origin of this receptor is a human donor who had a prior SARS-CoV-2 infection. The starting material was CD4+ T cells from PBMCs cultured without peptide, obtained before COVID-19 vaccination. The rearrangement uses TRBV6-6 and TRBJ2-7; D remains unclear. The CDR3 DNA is TGTGCCAGCAGCCCCACAGCGAATCCCTACGAGCAGTACTTC. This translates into CASSPTANPYEQYF.